A single sample gave rise to the 10 T cell receptor beta chains below, sequenced in a study of T cell responses to AZD1222 COVID-19 vaccine. Profiled with immunoSEQ multiplex PCR; TCRdb holds only in-frame clones, not every one. The data show 180,000 or so clones, more than 85% seen once. The source material was peripheral blood, sampled 28 days after the second AZD1222 dose. Every receptor here comes from an adult who received the AZD1222 COVID-19 vaccine.

In the case of this clone: This specimen includes other DNA sequences encoding the same CDR3. V is TRBV19 and J is TRBJ1-2; the D is unclear. The CDR3 runs 11 residues. CDR1 is LNHDA and CDR2 is SQIVND in the germline V gene (reference sequence). Trimming took off 1 base at V and 7 bases at J, with 4 bases between the two ends. This chain's CDR3 is CASSIGVGYTF. The CDR3 DNA reads TGTGCCAGTAGTATAGGGGTTGGCTACACCTTC.

This clone was seen only once. V usage is TRBV29-1 and J usage is TRBJ1-2; D call uncertain. CDR3 length equals 13 residues. The V gene's germline CDR1 is SQVTM and CDR2 ANQGSEA. Trimming removed 1 base from V and 4 bases from J, with 10 bases in between. This CDR3 is CSVEGQITYGYTF. The CDR3 DNA is TGCAGCGTTGAAGGGCAGATCACCTATGGCTACACCTTC.

Only one count was recorded for this clone. The chain is built from TRBV4-1 and TRBJ2-3, with D uncertain. The germline V and J ends were trimmed by 1 base and 1 base, with 12 bases remaining between them. This CDR3 comprises 16 residues. Germline V gene sequence: CDR1 MGHRA, CDR2 YSYEKL. CDR3 loop: CASSQGQPLGTDTQYF. The DNA of the CDR3 is TGCGCCAGCAGCCAAGGTCAGCCCTTGGGCACAGATACGCAGTATTTT.

J is TRBJ2-3 and V is TRBV5-1, with 9 bases aligning to TRBD1. V lost 5 bases and J lost 1; bases outside the gene matches: 5. The germline CDR1 and CDR2 sequences are SGHRS and YFSETQ. The CDR3 has 15 residues. The CDR3 sequence is CASRYRDRGTDTQYF. CDR3 nucleotide sequence: TGCGCCAGCAGATATCGGGACAGGGGCACAGATACGCAGTATTTT.

The chain uses TRBV6-2 or TRBV6-3 and TRBJ1-4; TRBD1 agrees at 9 bases. Germline-derived CDR1 and CDR2 are MNHEY and SVGEGT. The CDR3 extends over 14 amino acids. The trim removed 6 bases at V and 2 bases at J, leaving 1 base unmatched. In nucleotides, the CDR3 is TGTGCCAGCAGCGGACAGGGGACTAATGAAAAACTGTTTTTT. Translated, it gives CASSGQGTNEKLFF.

The rearrangement links TRBV7-2 to TRBJ1-4; 8 bases fit TRBD1. J gave up 6 bases and V 3 bases, and 6 bases lay outside the gene matches. Germline values: CDR1 SGHTA, CDR2 FQGNSA. The CDR3 length is 15 residues. The CDR3 DNA reads as TGTGCCAGCAGCTTCCAGGGGGCTGAATATGAAAAACTGTTTTTT. This sequence encodes CASSFQGAEYEKLFF.

The chain has TRBV7-8 and TRBJ2-5, with 11 bases lining up with TRBD2. The CDR3 length is 16 residues. CDR1 is SGHVS, CDR2 FQNEAQ, per germline. J lost 2 bases, V lost 4 bases, and 6 bases had no gene match. The CDR3 nucleotides read TGTGCCAGCAGCTCCCGGACTAGCGGGCCTCAAGAGACCCAGTACTTC. Translating it yields CASSSRTSGPQETQYF.

The chain combines TRBV5-6 with TRBJ1-2; no definite D call. The CDR3 has 13 amino acids. The germline V gene has CDR1 SGHDT and CDR2 YYEEEE. Deletions cut 4 bases from V and 8 bases from J, with 15 bases between. CDR3 in amino acids: CASSLGSPRGYTF. CDR3 sequence (DNA): TGTGCCAGCAGCCTCGGGAGTCCCAGAGGCTACACCTTC. Complete variable domain (other parts from reference TRBV5-6 and TRBJ1-2): DAGVTQSPTHLIKTRGQQVTLRCSPKSGHDTVSWYQQALGQGPQFIFQYYEEEERQRGNFPDRFSGHQFPNYSSELNVNALLLGDSALYLCASSLGSPRGYTFGSGTRLTVV.

The table lists this clone with a count of one. This chain uses TRBV10-1 with TRBJ1-2; D is uncertain. CDR1 is WNHNN, CDR2 SYGVQD, per germline (reference sequence). This CDR3 region has 13 residues. Trimming shortened V by 4 bases and J by 4 bases, and 10 bases separated the two germline ends. The CDR3 nucleotides read TGCGCCAGCAGTGCTCGGGGTAGCTATGGCTACACCTTC. Its protein is CASSARGSYGYTF.

This chain's CDR3 is CASSQDHETGRETQYF. In nucleotides, the CDR3 is TGTGCCAGCAGCCAAGACCATGAGACAGGGAGGGAGACCCAGTACTTC. The V and J genes are TRBV14 and TRBJ2-5; TRBD1 might be the D (7 bases). Trimming took off 0 bases at V and 5 bases at J, with 16 bases between the two ends. The CDR3 runs 16 residues. Germline V gene data show CDR1 as SGHDN and CDR2 as FVKESK.